The TCR beta chain described here comes from a study of blood T cell repertoires in COVID-19 (dated by TCRdb to the early 2020s). Looking at the study overall: Samples from collaborators originated in the United States, Italy and Spain and spanned both the acute and convalescent phases of COVID-19. The prospective study material was composed of cDNA or gDNA derived from T cells, B-cell-depleted T cells, or PBMCs. The dataset comprised deeply sampled blood TCRbeta repertoires from subjects exposed to, actively infected with, or recovered from COVID-19. The repertoires were released in a freely available public database intended as a resource for research on the immune response to SARS-CoV-2. Samples were obtained from the ongoing ImmuneRACE study (first 160 participants) and from about 1,300 subjects provided by 6 global collaborators. Sample metadata almost always included a de-identified subject ID, COVID-19 status, age in years and sex. Where available, HLA class I and class II types were taken from metadata supplied by the sample provider and were not determined by assay-based typing.

This clone has only a few counts. Its antigen target is currently unknown. No qualities accompany the bases; no much larger clone lies one base away. Broader findings and caveats from the paper: The amount of clinical and demographic metadata varied by source and participant and was provided uncurated.

TCRbeta CDR3 regions were amplified from genomic DNA using the immunoSEQ Assay, a bias-controlled multiplex PCR. The original pipeline was this. The number of nucleated cells in each sample was estimated from the amplification of reference gene primers within the assay. To quantify the absolute abundance of each unique TCRbeta CDR3 rearrangement, sequence reads were collapsed and filtered. For each sample, productive Simpson clonality was calculated as the square root of Simpson's diversity index across productive rearrangements. In its TCRdb copy, this immuneACCESS table keeps in-frame sequences only and misses some clones. Where compared with another copy, unresolved V genes explain less than half of these, and the others have no known cause. V, J and clone size are taken as reported in that table, and D and trimming were inferred from the DNA itself. The sample table holds about 150,000 clones, of which 80% were seen once. The ten top clones hold roughly 0.56% of the sample.

From V the trimming removes 3 bases and from J it removes 10 bases, while the gene matches leave 5 bases of the junction unaccounted for. Spanning cysteine to phenylalanine, the CDR3 consists of 13 amino acids. Solely the CDR3 DNA is kept, with 39 bases framed from the first base. Looking up the germline V gene (reference sequence) yields CDR1 LNHDA and CDR2 SQIVND. Collaborating institutions collected whole blood in K2EDTA tubes following their own protocols. For TCRbeta analysis, collaborators shipped samples as frozen whole blood, isolated PBMCs, or DNA extracted from either of those sample types.

The sequence came from a man between 60 and 75 years old with acute or convalescent COVID-19. The chain is encoded by TRBV19 joined to TRBJ1-2, and 10 bases in between align with TRBD1. Specimen: peripheral blood. The CDR3 region reads CASSIRTGGDYTF. The sequence in DNA is TGTGCCAGTAGTATCCGGACAGGGGGTGACTACACCTTC.